These 10 T cell receptor beta chains share one sample of origin, sequenced in a study of post-analysis software for immune sequencing data. These receptors are not linked to any known antigen. TCR beta cDNA libraries included unique molecular identifiers. TCRdb re-called the PCR reads through MiXCR, storing one row per CDR3 protein. This sample has some 690,000 distinct CDR3 sequences, with roughly 27% found just once. Overall study results and limits: Patients showed TRBV5-6, TRBV5-1 and TRBV20-1 among a few TRBV segments more frequent than in controls.

Sequenced sample: blood. These receptors all stem from a girl aged 10 to 17 with multiple sclerosis.

The rearrangement joins TRBV7-2 to TRBJ1-5, with TRBD1 matching over 8 bases. J gave up 1 base and V 4 bases, and 3 bases lay outside the gene matches. The CDR3 loop spans 15 amino acids. Germline V gives CDR1 SGHTA, CDR2 FQGNSA. DNA of the CDR3: TGTGCCAGCAGCTGGGACAGGTCCAGCAATCAGCCCCAGCATTTT. Amino acids: CASSWDRSSNQPQHF.

Many counts were recorded for this clonotype. The J gene is TRBJ2-7, the V gene TRBV4-3, with 8 bases that match TRBD2. V was pared by 1 base and J by 3 bases, with 5 bases of the junction left unmatched. The CDR3 has 15 residues. Looked up from germline, CDR1 is LGHNA and CDR2 is YSLEER. For the CDR3, the DNA is TGCGCCAGCAGCCAAGTTGGTAGCGGGAACTACGAGCAGTACTTC. Protein sequence: CASSQVGSGNYEQYF.

The rearrangement joins TRBV6-5 to TRBJ1-4; tentative D call: TRBD1 (5 bases). V gave up 4 bases and J gave up 0 bases, with 21 bases separating them. Germline V lookup: CDR1 MNHEY, CDR2 SVGAGI. This CDR3 contains 19 residues. The CDR3 is CASSSGRTPTSPTNEKLFF. CDR3 nucleotide sequence: TGTGCCAGCAGTTCAGGACGGACACCGACTTCACCAACTAATGAAAAACTGTTTTTT.

V is TRBV20-1 and J is TRBJ2-7; D not certain. The germline V and J ends were trimmed by 5 bases and 1 base, with 12 bases remaining between them. Germline loops: CDR1 DFQATT, CDR2 SNEGSKA (reference sequence). There are 13 residues in the CDR3. The CDR3 DNA follows: TGCAGTGCTCAACTGGCGGTTTCCTACGAGCAGTACTTC. Translated, it gives CSAQLAVSYEQYF.

The table lists this clonotype with a few counts. V gene TRBV11-2 combines with J gene TRBJ2-3; D may be TRBD1 or TRBD2 (5 bases each). V gave up 0 bases and J gave up 9 bases, with 13 bases separating them. The V gene's germline CDR1 is SGHAT and CDR2 FQNNGV. The CDR3 sequence is 14 residues long. As DNA, the CDR3 is TGTGCCAGCAGCTTAGATCCCGGGACCCGAACGCAGTATTTT. Its protein is CASSLDPGTRTQYF.

Only a few counts were recorded for this clonotype. The chain's CDR3 is CSARGTASIQPQHF. The CDR3 nucleotides read TGCAGTGCTAGGGGGACAGCCAGCATCCAGCCCCAGCATTTT. This sequence joins TRBV20-1 and TRBJ1-5; 7 positions match TRBD1. Trimming at V came to 3 bases and at J to 7 bases, leaving 9 bases not matched to a gene. The CDR3 spans 14 residues. CDR1 is DFQATT, CDR2 SNEGSKA, per germline (reference sequence).

Concerning this clonotype itself: This sequence may be a read error, since a much larger clone differs from it by one base. The rearrangement links TRBV20-1 to TRBJ2-7; 8 nucleotides align to TRBD1. V shed 5 bases, J shed 2 bases, and the junction held 5 bases outside the gene matches. The V gene's germline CDR1 is DFQATT and CDR2 SNEGSKA (reference sequence). This CDR3 region has 13 residues. The CDR3 coding sequence is TGCAGTGCTCCGGACAGGGCAGCCTACGAGCAGTACTTC. This encodes CSAPDRAAYEQYF.

V usage is TRBV4-1 and J usage is TRBJ2-7; D unresolved. V was shortened by 1 base and J by 3 bases, with 13 bases between the two germline ends. The CDR3 length is 15 residues. CDR1 and CDR2 from the germline V gene are MGHRA and YSYEKL. CDR3 sequence: CASSQAKAPSYEQYF. CDR3 sequence (DNA): TGCGCCAGCAGCCAAGCAAAAGCCCCCAGCTACGAGCAGTACTTC.

This clonotype appeared a few times. The chain carries TRBV4-3 and TRBJ2-5; 14 bases agree with TRBD2. The CDR3 loop spans 17 amino acids. Germline CDR1 LGHNA, CDR2 YSLEER. J was trimmed by 2 bases and V by 4 bases; bases with no gene match: 6. CDR3 residues: CASSRGLAGAGQETQYF. The CDR3 bases are TGCGCCAGCAGCCGGGGACTAGCGGGAGCGGGACAAGAGACCCAGTACTTC.

This clonotype appeared a few times. This chain connects TRBV14 to TRBJ1-2; a possible D gene is TRBD1 (6 bases). The V end lost 2 bases, the J end lost 8 bases, and 15 bases lay between the germline ends. Germline V gives CDR1 SGHDN, CDR2 FVKESK. This CDR3 is 14 amino acids long. CDR3 in amino acids: CASSQLGTPYGYTF. The CDR3 bases are TGTGCCAGCAGCCAACTCGGGACACCGTACGGCTACACCTTC.